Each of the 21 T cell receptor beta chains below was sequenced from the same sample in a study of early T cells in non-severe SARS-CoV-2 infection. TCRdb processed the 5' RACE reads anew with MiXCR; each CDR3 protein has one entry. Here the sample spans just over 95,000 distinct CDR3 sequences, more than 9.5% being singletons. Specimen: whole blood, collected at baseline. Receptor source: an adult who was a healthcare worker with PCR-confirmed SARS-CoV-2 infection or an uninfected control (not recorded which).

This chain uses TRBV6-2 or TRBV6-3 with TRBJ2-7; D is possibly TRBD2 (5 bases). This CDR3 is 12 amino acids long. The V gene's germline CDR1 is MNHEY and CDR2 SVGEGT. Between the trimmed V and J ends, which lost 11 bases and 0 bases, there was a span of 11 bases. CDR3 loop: CAGGLSSYEQYF. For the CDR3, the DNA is TGTGCCGGAGGCCTTAGCTCCTACGAGCAGTACTTC.

The CDR3 DNA follows: TGTGCCAGCAGCGATCTAGTCTGGGGGGTGGAGTCCTACGAGCAGTACTTC. It is translated as CASSDLVWGVESYEQYF. This chain joins TRBV7-6 and TRBJ2-7, with D possibly TRBD2 on 6 matching bases. This CDR3 has 17 residues. The V gene's germline CDR1 is SGHVS and CDR2 FNYEAQ. Trimming stripped 5 bases from V and 1 base from J, with 21 bases between.

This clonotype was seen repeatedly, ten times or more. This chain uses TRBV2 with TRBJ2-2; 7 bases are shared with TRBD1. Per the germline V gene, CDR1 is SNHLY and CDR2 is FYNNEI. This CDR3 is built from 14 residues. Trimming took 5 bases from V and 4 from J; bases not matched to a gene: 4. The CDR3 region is CASSRDRATGELFF. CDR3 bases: TGTGCCAGCAGTCGCGACAGGGCCACCGGGGAGCTGTTTTTT.

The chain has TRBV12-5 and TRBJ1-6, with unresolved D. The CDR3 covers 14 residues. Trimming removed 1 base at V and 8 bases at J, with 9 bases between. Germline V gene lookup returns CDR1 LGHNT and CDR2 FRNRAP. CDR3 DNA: TGTGCTAGTGGTTTGGACAGCATCGATTCACCCCTCCACTTT. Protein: CASGLDSIDSPLHF.

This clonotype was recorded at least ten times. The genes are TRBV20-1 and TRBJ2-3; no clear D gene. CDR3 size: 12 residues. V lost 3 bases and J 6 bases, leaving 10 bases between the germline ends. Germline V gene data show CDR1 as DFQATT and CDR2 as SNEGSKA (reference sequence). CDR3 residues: CSARTGLDTQYF. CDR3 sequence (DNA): TGCAGTGCTAGGACCGGGTTGGATACGCAGTATTTT.

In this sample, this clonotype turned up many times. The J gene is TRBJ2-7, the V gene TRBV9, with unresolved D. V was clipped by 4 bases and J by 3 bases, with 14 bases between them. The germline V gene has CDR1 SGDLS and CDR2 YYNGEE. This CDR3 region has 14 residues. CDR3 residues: CASSQSFASYEQYF. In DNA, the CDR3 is TGTGCCAGCAGCCAAAGTTTCGCGAGCTACGAGCAGTACTTC.

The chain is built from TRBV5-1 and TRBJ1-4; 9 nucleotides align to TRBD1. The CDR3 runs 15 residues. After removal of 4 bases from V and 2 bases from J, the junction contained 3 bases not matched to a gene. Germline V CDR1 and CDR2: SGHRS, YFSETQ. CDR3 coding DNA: TGCGCCAGCAGCGCAACAGGGGGCACTAATGAAAAACTGTTTTTT. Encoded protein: CASSATGGTNEKLFF.

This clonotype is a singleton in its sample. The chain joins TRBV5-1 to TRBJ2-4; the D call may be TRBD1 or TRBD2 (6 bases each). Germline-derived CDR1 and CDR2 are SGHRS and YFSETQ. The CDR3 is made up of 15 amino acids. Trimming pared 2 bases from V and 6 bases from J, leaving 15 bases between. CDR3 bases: TGCGCCAGCAGCTTCGTCGGGGGCGGAAGAAACATTCAGTACTTC. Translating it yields CASSFVGGGRNIQYF.

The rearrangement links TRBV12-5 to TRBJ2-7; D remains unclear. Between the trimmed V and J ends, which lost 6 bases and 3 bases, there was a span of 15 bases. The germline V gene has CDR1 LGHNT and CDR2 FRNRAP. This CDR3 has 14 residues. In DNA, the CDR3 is TGTGCTAGTGGCATTCAGCAGGCCGACTACGAGCAGTACTTC. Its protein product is CASGIQQADYEQYF.

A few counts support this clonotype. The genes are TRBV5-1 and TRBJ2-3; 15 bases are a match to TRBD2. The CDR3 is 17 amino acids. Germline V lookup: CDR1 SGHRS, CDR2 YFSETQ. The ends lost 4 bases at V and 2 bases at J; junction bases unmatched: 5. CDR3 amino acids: CASSLGTSGGNTDTQYF. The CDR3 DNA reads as TGCGCCAGCAGCCTGGGGACTAGCGGGGGGAACACAGATACGCAGTATTTT.

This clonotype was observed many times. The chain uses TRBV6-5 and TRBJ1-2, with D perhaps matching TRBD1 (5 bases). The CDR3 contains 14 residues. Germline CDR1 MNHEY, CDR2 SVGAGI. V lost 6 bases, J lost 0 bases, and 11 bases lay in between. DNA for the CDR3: TGTGCCAGCAGGGGGACGGTAGCTAACTATGGCTACACCTTC. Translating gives CASRGTVANYGYTF.

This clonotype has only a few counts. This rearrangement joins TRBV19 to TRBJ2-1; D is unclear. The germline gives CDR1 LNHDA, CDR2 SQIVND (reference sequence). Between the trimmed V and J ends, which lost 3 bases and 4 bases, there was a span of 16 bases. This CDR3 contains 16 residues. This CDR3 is CASSISGRQTYNEQFF. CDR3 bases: TGTGCCAGTAGTATTAGTGGGCGGCAGACATACAATGAGCAGTTCTTC.

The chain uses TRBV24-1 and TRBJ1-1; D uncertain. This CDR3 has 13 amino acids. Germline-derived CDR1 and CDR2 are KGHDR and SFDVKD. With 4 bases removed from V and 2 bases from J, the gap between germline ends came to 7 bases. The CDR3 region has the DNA TGTGCCACCAGTGAGGCGTTTAACACTGAAGCTTTCTTT. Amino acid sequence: CATSEAFNTEAFF.

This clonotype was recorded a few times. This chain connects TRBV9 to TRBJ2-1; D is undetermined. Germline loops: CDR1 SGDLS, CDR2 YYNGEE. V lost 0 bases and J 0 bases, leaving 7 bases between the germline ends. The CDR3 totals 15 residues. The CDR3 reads CASSVVDFSYNEQFF. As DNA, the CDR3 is TGTGCCAGCAGCGTAGTAGATTTCTCCTACAATGAGCAGTTCTTC.

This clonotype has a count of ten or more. CDR3 amino acids: CASSSLGAHNEQFF. Written as DNA, the CDR3 is TGTGCCAGCAGTTCCCTAGGGGCCCACAATGAGCAGTTCTTC. V is TRBV12-3 or TRBV12-4 and J is TRBJ2-1; D might be TRBD1 (5 bases). The CDR3 contains 14 residues. Trimming shortened V by 4 bases and J by 5 bases, and 12 bases separated the two germline ends.

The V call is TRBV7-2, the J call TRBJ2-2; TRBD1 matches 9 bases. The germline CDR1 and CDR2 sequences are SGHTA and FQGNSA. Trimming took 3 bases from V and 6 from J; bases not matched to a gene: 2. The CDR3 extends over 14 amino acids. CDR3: CASSLGQGAGELFF. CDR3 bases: TGTGCCAGCAGCTTGGGACAGGGTGCCGGGGAGCTGTTTTTT.

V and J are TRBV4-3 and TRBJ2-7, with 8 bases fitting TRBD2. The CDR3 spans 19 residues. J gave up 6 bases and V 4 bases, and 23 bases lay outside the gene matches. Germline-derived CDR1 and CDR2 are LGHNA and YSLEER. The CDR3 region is CASSLYLRGRAGGPGEQYF. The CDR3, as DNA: TGCGCCAGCAGCCTTTATTTACGCGGGCGTGCGGGAGGTCCGGGCGAGCAGTACTTC.

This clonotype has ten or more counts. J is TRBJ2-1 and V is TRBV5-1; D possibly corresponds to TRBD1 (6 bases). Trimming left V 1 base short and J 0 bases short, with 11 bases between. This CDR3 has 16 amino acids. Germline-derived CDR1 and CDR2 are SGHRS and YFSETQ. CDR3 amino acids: CASSLSGHLSYNEQFF. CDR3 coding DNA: TGCGCCAGCAGCTTGTCGGGACACCTCTCCTACAATGAGCAGTTCTTC.

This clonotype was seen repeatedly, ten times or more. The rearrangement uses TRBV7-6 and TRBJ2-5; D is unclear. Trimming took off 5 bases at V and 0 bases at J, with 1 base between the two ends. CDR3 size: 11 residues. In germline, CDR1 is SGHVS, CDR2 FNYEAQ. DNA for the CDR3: TGTGCCAGCAGCAACCAAGAGACCCAGTACTTC. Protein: CASSNQETQYF.

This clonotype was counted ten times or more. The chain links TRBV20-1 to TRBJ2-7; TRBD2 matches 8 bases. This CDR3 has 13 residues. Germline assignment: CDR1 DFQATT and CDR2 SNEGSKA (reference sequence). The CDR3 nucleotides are TGCAGCGCCGGCTCGCGGGGGGCCAACGAGCAGTACTTC. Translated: CSAGSRGANEQYF.

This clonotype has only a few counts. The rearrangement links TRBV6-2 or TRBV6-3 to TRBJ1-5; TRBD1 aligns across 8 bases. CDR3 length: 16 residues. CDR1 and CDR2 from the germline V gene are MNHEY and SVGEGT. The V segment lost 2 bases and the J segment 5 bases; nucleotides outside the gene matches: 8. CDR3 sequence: CASSYTWTGLDQPQHF. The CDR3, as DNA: TGTGCCAGCAGTTACACCTGGACAGGGCTTGATCAGCCCCAGCATTTT.